Below are 8 T cell receptor beta chains sequenced from a single sample in a study of CD8 T cells in ankylosing spondylitis. TCRdb re-called the 5' RACE reads through MiXCR, storing one row per CDR3 protein. The sample yields around 250,000 distinct CDR3 sequences, about 11% seen once. Sequenced material: blood, either unsorted or a sorted T cell fraction (not recorded which). All receptors come from a male donor with ankylosing spondylitis or in good health (not recorded which).

This clonotype was picked up a small number of times. The chain joins TRBV7-7 to TRBJ2-2, with 9 bases aligning to TRBD1. Germline CDR1 and CDR2: SSHAT and FNYEAQ (reference sequence). The CDR3 has 18 residues. Trimming at V came to 5 bases and at J to 6 bases, leaving 16 bases not matched to a gene. CDR3 in DNA: TGTGCCAGCAGCCAGACCCTCCCGGGACAGGGTGGTTCCGGGGAGCTGTTTTTT. This gives the protein CASSQTLPGQGGSGELFF.

In this sample, this clonotype turned up many times. This rearrangement joins TRBV28 to TRBJ2-1; TRBD1 agrees at 7 bases. CDR1 MDHEN and CDR2 SYDVKM come from the germline V gene. V was clipped by 2 bases and J by 4 bases; unmatched bases: 5. This CDR3 has 15 residues. This CDR3 reads CASSLGTAIYNEQFF. DNA of the CDR3: TGTGCCAGCAGTTTAGGGACAGCGATATACAATGAGCAGTTCTTC.

This clonotype was seen at least ten times. The chain carries TRBV5-1 and TRBJ1-4; D is ambiguous. V lost 0 bases, J lost 0 bases, and 3 bases lay in between. Germline CDR1 is SGHRS and CDR2 is YFSETQ. The CDR3 spans 14 residues. CDR3 coding DNA: TGCGCCAGCAGCTTGGGGACAACTAATGAAAAACTGTTTTTT. Its protein is CASSLGTTNEKLFF.

About this clonotype itself: This clone may be a read error of a much larger clone one base away. V usage is TRBV12-3 or TRBV12-4 and J usage is TRBJ1-5; D might be TRBD1 (6 bases). The CDR3 length is 13 residues. CDR3 protein: CASSQGFSQRQHF. The DNA of the CDR3 is TGTGCCAGCAGTCAGGGGTTCAGTCAGCGCCAGCATTTT.

This clonotype was seen at least ten times. The chain employs TRBV10-3 and TRBJ2-2; possibly TRBD2 for D (6 bases). V was shortened by 4 bases and J by 4 bases, with 25 bases between the two germline ends. CDR1 is ENHRY and CDR2 is SYGVKD in the germline V gene. This CDR3 comprises 19 residues. The CDR3 here is CAISALPGLGSRGTGELFF. The DNA of the CDR3 is TGTGCCATCAGTGCGTTACCGGGACTGGGGTCGCGGGGCACCGGGGAGCTGTTTTTT.

This clonotype showed up just a few times. The chain combines TRBV30 with TRBJ1-2, with no clear D. V was clipped by 5 bases and J by 7 bases, with 14 bases between them. This CDR3 has 12 residues. Germline V gene lookup returns CDR1 GTSNPN and CDR2 SVGIG (reference sequence). CDR3 sequence: CAWRLEKRGYTF. Written as DNA, the CDR3 is TGTGCCTGGCGTCTAGAGAAACGTGGCTACACCTTC.

This clonotype was recorded a few times. The V and J genes are TRBV20-1 and TRBJ2-2; 13 bases line up with TRBD2. Losses at the gene ends were 2 bases for V and 1 base for J; bases not matched to a gene: 4. Germline values: CDR1 DFQATT, CDR2 SNEGSKA (reference sequence). CDR3 length equals 17 residues. In DNA form, the CDR3 reads TGCAGTGCTAGAATTACTAGCGGGGGGGGGAACACCGGGGAGCTGTTTTTT. Protein: CSARITSGGGNTGELFF.

This clonotype was counted ten times or more. The J gene is TRBJ1-1, the V gene TRBV29-1, with 9 bases that match TRBD1. Germline assignment: CDR1 SQVTM and CDR2 ANQGSEA. The CDR3 runs 13 residues. J was trimmed by 2 bases and V by 7 bases; bases with no gene match: 5. The CDR3, as DNA: TGCAGCGCCACGGGACAGGGAAACACTGAAGCTTTCTTT. This sequence encodes CSATGQGNTEAFF.